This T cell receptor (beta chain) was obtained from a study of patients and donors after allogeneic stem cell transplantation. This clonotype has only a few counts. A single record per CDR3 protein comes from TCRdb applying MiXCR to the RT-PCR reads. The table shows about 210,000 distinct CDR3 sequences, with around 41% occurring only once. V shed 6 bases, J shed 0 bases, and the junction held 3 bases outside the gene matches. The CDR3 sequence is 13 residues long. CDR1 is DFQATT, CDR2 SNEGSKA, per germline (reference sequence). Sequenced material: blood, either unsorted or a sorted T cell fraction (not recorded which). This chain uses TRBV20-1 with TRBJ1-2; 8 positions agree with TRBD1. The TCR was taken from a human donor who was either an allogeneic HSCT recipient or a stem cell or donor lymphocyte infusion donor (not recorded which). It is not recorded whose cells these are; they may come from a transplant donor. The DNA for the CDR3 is TGCAGTGCCGGGACAGGTACTAACTATGGCTACACCTTC. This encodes CSAGTGTNYGYTF.